Following are 9 T cell receptor beta chains from one sample sequenced in a study of blood T cell repertoires in COVID-19. Sequencing was performed with immunoSEQ multiplex PCR; in TCRdb, only in-frame clones are kept and a portion is missing. The repertoire has roughly 200,000 clones, roughly 90% of them found once; the top ten carry about 0.66%. Sequences were obtained from peripheral blood. The receptor set was obtained from a man in his forties or fifties with acute or convalescent COVID-19.

The chain employs TRBV29-1 and TRBJ2-1, with TRBD1 matching 7 bases. Germline CDR1 is SQVTM and CDR2 is ANQGSEA. This CDR3 is built from 17 residues. The V segment lost 0 bases and the J segment 2 bases; nucleotides outside the gene matches: 10. In DNA form, the CDR3 reads TGCAGCGTTGAAGATCTGCAGGGGACAGAAACCTACAATGAGCAGTTCTTC. Protein sequence: CSVEDLQGTETYNEQFF.

The V call is TRBV7-4, the J call TRBJ2-7; D uncertain. Germline CDR1 SGHVT, CDR2 SQSDAQ. The CDR3 totals 13 residues. The V gene lost 5 bases and the J gene lost 6 bases, with 14 bases spanning the gap. CDR3 coding DNA: TGTGCCAGCAGCAAGACGCCCGGGTGCGAGCAGTACTTC. It encodes CASSKTPGCEQYF.

The sample holds a few counts of this clone. The rearrangement uses TRBV7-9 and TRBJ1-5; 9 nucleotides align to TRBD1. The CDR3 is made up of 15 amino acids. The germline CDR1 and CDR2 sequences are SEHNR and FQNEAQ (reference sequence). J lost 3 bases, V lost 5 bases, and 5 bases had no gene match. The CDR3 nucleotides read TGTGCCAGCAGCCGGGGACAGGGCTTCAATCAGCCCCAGCATTTT. It encodes CASSRGQGFNQPQHF.

The chain is built from TRBV5-4 and TRBJ1-1, with TRBD1 matching 7 bases. CDR1 is SGHNT and CDR2 is YYREEE in the germline V gene (reference sequence). This CDR3 spans 14 amino acids. The trim removed 0 bases at V and 4 bases at J, leaving 3 bases unmatched. The CDR3 coding sequence is TGTGCCAGCAGCTTGGAGGGGGCGCGCACTGAAGCTTTCTTT. The encoded protein is CASSLEGARTEAFF.

V is TRBV7-9 and J is TRBJ2-5; D remains ambiguous. CDR3 length: 14 residues. Germline V gives CDR1 SEHNR, CDR2 FQNEAQ (reference sequence). Trimming pared 6 bases from V and 0 bases from J, leaving 11 bases between. The CDR3 DNA reads as TGTGCCAGCAGGGAGATGGCGTACCAAGAGACCCAGTACTTC. It encodes CASREMAYQETQYF.

This chain uses TRBV2 with TRBJ2-7; no clear D gene. Germline V gene sequence: CDR1 SNHLY, CDR2 FYNNEI. Trimming pared 4 bases from V and 4 bases from J, leaving 8 bases between. CDR3 length: 12 amino acids. CDR3 sequence: CASSVTGYEQYF. Written as DNA, the CDR3 is TGTGCCAGCAGTGTGACCGGGTACGAGCAGTACTTC.

The V call is TRBV9, the J call TRBJ2-5, with D hard to call. Trimming shortened V by 4 bases and J by 2 bases, and 18 bases separated the two germline ends. The CDR3 sequence is 16 residues long. The V gene's germline CDR1 is SGDLS and CDR2 YYNGEE. The CDR3 region has the DNA TGTGCCAGCAGCCCTACCCTTGGAGCCAGACAAGAGACCCAGTACTTC. Residues: CASSPTLGARQETQYF.

This sequence joins TRBV28 and TRBJ2-4; tentative D call: TRBD1 (6 bases). With 7 bases removed from V and 8 bases from J, the gap between germline ends came to 15 bases. Germline values: CDR1 MDHEN, CDR2 SYDVKM. The CDR3 consists of 13 residues. CDR3 DNA: TGTGCCAGCACCCGCCAGGGGTCCGACATTCAGTACTTC. Encoded protein: CASTRQGSDIQYF.

The chain has TRBV15 and TRBJ2-3, with D perhaps matching TRBD1 (6 bases). Trimming removed 3 bases at V and 0 bases at J, with 10 bases between. The length of the CDR3 is 15 residues. Germline V CDR1 and CDR2: LNHNV, YYDKDF (reference sequence). CDR3 region: CATSRTGHSTDTQYF. DNA of the CDR3: TGTGCCACCAGCAGGACGGGACATAGCACAGATACGCAGTATTTT.